Below, one T cell receptor beta chain is given with its context. The record originates from a study of T cells of healthy individuals. TCRdb ran MiXCR on the 5' RACE reads and lists one entry per CDR3 protein. Of about 53,000 distinct CDR3 sequences in the sample, 14% to 15% were seen once. After removal of 9 bases from V and 6 bases from J, the junction contained 9 bases not matched to a gene. CDR3 size: 14 residues. Per the germline V gene, CDR1 is KGHDR and CDR2 is SFDVKD. This sequence was found in a human donor in good health. The chain employs TRBV24-1 and TRBJ2-2; 7 bases align to TRBD1. CDR3 bases: TGTGCCACCCAAACAGGGGAAGTTTCCGGGGAGCTGTTTTTT. Its protein is CATQTGEVSGELFF.